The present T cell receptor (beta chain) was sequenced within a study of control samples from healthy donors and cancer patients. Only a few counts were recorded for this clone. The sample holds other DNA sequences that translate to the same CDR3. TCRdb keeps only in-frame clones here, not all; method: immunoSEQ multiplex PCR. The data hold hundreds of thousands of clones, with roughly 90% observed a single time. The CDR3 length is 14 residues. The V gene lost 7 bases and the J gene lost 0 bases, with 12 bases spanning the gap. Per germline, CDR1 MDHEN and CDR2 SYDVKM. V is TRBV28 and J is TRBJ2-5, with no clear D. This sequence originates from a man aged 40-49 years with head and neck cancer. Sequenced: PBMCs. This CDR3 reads CASTPGRNQETQYF. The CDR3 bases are TGTGCCAGCACCCCCGGACGGAACCAAGAGACCCAGTACTTC.